The present TCR beta chain was sequenced within a study of post-analysis software for immune sequencing data. Study-level information: Relapsing-remitting, secondary progressive and progressive-relapsing courses of multiple sclerosis were included.

Note on this clonotype: Its target is unknown.

The CDR3 spans 20 residues. With V trimmed by 0 bases and J by 1 base, 21 bases remained unmatched. The germline CDR1 and CDR2 sequences are SQVTM and ANQGSEA. Study findings and constraints: When the samples were clustered directly with F measure, those that had been prepared in the same batch showed strong co-clustering. TRBV segments more frequent in patients than in controls numbered roughly five and included TRBV5-6, TRBV5-1 and TRBV20-1. Normalized Chao1 diversity was significantly lower in multiple sclerosis patients than in controls.

cDNA libraries of TCR beta carried unique molecular identifiers. Starting from approximately 1 to 10 million T cells, the study yielded hundreds of thousands of cDNA molecules. Each CDR3 protein is one row after TCRdb ran MiXCR on the PCR reads. The repertoire holds about half a million distinct CDR3 sequences, with around 40% as singletons. The sequence was collected from a girl aged 5-17 years with multiple sclerosis. The chain combines TRBV29-1 with TRBJ2-7, with TRBD2 identical over 7 bases. The source material was blood. The CDR3 sequence is CSVEDPSGHTNPTLSYEQYF. In DNA, the CDR3 is TGCAGCGTTGAAGATCCTAGCGGCCATACAAACCCGACGCTATCCTACGAGCAGTACTTC.